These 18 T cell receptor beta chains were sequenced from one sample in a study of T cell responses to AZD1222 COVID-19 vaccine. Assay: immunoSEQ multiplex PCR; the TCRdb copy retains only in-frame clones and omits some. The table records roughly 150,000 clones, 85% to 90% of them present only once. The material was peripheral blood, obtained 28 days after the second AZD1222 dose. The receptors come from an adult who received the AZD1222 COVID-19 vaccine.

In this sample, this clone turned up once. CDR3 nucleotides: TGTGCCAGCAGTGATCGGCAGAATCAGCCCCAGCATTTT. It encodes CASSDRQNQPQHF. V usage is TRBV2 and J usage is TRBJ1-5; D is unresolved. The CDR3 totals 13 residues. Germline V CDR1 and CDR2: SNHLY, FYNNEI. The V end was cut by 3 bases, the J end by 4 bases, with 7 bases between.

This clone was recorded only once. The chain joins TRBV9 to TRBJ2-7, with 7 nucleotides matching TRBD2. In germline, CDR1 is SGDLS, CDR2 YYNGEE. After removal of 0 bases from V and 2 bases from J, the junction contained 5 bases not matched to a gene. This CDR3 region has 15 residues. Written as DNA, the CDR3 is TGTGCCAGCAGCGTAGATGCGGGGGATCCCTACGAGCAGTACTTC. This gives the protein CASSVDAGDPYEQYF.

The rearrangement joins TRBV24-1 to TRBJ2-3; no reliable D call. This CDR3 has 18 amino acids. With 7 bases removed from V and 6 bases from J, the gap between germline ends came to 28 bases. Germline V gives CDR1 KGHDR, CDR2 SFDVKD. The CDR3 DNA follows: TGTGCCACCAGGGCCAAAGGTCTGCAACCATCAGACCAGGATACGCAGTATTTT. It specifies CATRAKGLQPSDQDTQYF.

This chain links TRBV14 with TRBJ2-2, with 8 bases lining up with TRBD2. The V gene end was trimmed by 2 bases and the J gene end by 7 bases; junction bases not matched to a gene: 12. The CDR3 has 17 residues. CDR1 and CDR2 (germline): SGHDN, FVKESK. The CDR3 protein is CASSQFRSGRAVGELFF. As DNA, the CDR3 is TGTGCCAGCAGCCAATTCCGGTCCGGGAGGGCCGTCGGGGAGCTGTTTTTT. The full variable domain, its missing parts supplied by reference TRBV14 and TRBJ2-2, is EAGVTQFPSHSVIEKGQTVTLRCDPISGHDNLYWYRRVMGKEIKFLLHFVKESKQDESGMPNNRFLAERTGGTYSTLKVQPAELEDSGVYFCASSQFRSGRAVGELFFGEGSRLTVL.

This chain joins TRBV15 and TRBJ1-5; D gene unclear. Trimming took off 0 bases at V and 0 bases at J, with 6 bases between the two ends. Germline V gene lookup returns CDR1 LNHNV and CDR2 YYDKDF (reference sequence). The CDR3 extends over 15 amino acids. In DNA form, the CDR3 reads TGTGCCACCAGCAGAGATCTTCCTAGCAATCAGCCCCAGCATTTT. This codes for CATSRDLPSNQPQHF.

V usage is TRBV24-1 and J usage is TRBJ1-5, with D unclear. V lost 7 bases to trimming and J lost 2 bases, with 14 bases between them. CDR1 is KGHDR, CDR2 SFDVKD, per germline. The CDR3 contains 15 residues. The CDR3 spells CATSPPGRGNQPQHF. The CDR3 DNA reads TGTGCCACCAGCCCCCCGGGAAGGGGCAATCAGCCCCAGCATTTT.

CDR3 nucleotides: TGTGCCAGCCTTCGAAGACAGGGTAATTCACCCCTCCACTTT. This gives the protein CASLRRQGNSPLHF. This chain joins TRBV28 and TRBJ1-6; 7 bases align to TRBD1. After removal of 8 bases from V and 6 bases from J, the junction contained 7 bases not matched to a gene. Germline assignment: CDR1 MDHEN and CDR2 SYDVKM. The CDR3 loop spans 14 amino acids. Filled out from reference TRBV28 and TRBJ1-6, the complete variable domain reads DVKVTQSSRYLVKRTGEKVFLECVQDMDHENMFWYRQDPGLGLRLIYFSYDVKMKEKGDIPEGYSVSREKKERFSLILESASTNQTSMYLCASLRRQGNSPLHFGNGTRLTVT.

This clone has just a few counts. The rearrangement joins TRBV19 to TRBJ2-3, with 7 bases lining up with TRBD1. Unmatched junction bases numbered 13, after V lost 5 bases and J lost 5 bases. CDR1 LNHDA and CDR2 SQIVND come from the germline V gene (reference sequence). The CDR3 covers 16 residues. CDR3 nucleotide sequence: TGTGCCAGTAGTCCCCGAAAACGGGACAGCGGAGATACGCAGTATTTT. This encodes CASSPRKRDSGDTQYF.

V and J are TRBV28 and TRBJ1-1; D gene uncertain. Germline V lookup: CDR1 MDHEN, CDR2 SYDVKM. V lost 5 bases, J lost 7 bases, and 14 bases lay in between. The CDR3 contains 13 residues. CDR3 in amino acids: CASSPPRPNEAFF. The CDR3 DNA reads TGTGCCAGCAGTCCACCCAGGCCGAATGAAGCTTTCTTT.

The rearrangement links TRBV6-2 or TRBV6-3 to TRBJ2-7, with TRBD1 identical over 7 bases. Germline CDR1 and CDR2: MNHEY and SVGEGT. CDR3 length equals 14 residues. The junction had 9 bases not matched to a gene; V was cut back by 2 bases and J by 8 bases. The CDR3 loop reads CASSYRDSSLKQYF. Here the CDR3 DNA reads TGTGCCAGCAGTTACCGGGACAGCTCTTTGAAGCAGTACTTC.

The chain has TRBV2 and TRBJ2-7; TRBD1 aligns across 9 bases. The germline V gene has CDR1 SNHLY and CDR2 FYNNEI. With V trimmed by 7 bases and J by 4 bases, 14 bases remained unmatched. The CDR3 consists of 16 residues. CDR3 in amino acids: CASTKEAGQGVYEQYF. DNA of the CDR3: TGTGCCAGCACCAAAGAGGCGGGACAGGGTGTGTACGAGCAGTACTTC.

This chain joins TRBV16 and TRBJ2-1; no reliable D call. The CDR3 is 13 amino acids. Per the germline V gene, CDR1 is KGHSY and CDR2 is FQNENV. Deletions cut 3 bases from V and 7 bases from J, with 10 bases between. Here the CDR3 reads CASSQGRENEQFF. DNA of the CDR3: TGTGCCAGCAGCCAGGGCCGAGAAAATGAGCAGTTCTTC.

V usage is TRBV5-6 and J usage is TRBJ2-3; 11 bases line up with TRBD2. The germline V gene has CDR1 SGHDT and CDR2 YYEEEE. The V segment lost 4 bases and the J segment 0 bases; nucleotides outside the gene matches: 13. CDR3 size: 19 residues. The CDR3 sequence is CASSGGELAGGRSTDTQYF. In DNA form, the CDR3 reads TGTGCCAGCAGCGGGGGGGAGCTAGCGGGAGGACGAAGCACAGATACGCAGTATTTT.

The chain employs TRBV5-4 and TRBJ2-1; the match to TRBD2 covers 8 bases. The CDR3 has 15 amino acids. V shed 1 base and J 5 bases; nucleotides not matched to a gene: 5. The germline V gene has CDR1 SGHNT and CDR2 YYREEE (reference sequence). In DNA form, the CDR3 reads TGTGCCAGCAGCTTGAGCGGGAGCTACCACAATGAGCAGTTCTTC. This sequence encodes CASSLSGSYHNEQFF.

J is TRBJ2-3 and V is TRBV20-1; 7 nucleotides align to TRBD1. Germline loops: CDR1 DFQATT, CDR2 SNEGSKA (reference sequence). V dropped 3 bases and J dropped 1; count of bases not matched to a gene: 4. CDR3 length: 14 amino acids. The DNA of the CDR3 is TGCAGTGCTAGTAGGGGGCTTGGCACAGATACGCAGTATTTT. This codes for CSASRGLGTDTQYF.

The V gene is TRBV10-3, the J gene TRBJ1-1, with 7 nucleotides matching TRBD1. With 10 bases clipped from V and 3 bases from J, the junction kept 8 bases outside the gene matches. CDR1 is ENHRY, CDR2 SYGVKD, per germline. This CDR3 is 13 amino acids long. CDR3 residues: CATRGQGDTEAFF. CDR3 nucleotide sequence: TGTGCCACCCGAGGTCAGGGGGACACTGAAGCTTTCTTT.

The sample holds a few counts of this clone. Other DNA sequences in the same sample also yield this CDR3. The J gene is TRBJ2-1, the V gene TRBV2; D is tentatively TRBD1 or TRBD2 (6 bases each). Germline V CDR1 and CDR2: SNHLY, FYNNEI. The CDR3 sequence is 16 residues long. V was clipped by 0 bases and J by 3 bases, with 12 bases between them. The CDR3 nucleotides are TGTGCCAGCAGTGAAGCAGGGGGGACCTTCTACAATGAGCAGTTCTTC. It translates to CASSEAGGTFYNEQFF.

In DNA form, the CDR3 reads TGTGCCAGTAGCAGTGAGTGGTATCAGCCCCAGCATTTT. The encoded protein is CASSSEWYQPQHF. The J gene is TRBJ1-5, the V gene TRBV19, with D unclear. Germline CDR1 LNHDA, CDR2 SQIVND (reference sequence). V was shortened by 6 bases and J by 5 bases, with 11 bases between the two germline ends. The CDR3 spans 13 residues.